This T cell receptor (beta chain) emerged from a study of cytomegalovirus exposure and HLA in healthy donors. Study results and limitations: In vitro confirmation showed a few CMV-associated chains to be CMV antigen specific. Researchers reported in a later analysis that a missense DCLRE1C variant was tied to TCR beta V- and J-gene trimming. Within a later analysis, the majority of CMV-associated TCR beta chains appeared HLA-restricted.

PCR amplification relied on 60 Vbeta primers (plus 13 Jbeta primers). TCRdb's copy holds only in-frame clones and misses some; the assay was immunoSEQ multiplex PCR. Of more than 90,000 clones listed, nearly 80% were seen once; the top ten hold 4.1%. Note on this clone: Its antigen is still unknown.

The V gene end was trimmed by 1 base and the J gene end by 1 base; junction bases not matched to a gene: 3. Germline values: CDR1 LGHNA, CDR2 YNFKEQ. The CDR3 runs 15 residues. The sample taken for sequencing was PBMCs. This sequence was found in a woman aged 40-49 years in good health and CMV-seropositive. The rearrangement links TRBV4-2 to TRBJ2-5, with 7 bases matching TRBD2. CDR3 loop: CASSQGSGPQETQYF. CDR3 in DNA: TGTGCCAGCAGCCAAGGTAGCGGGCCCCAAGAGACCCAGTACTTC.